The text below deals with one T cell receptor (beta chain). Its antigen is as yet unknown. Researchers secured at least one pre-ART and at least two post-ART PBMC samples from each donor. This entry belongs to a study of long-term antiretroviral therapy in people with HIV. Study-wide results and caveats: The repertoire was dominated at all time points by clones expanded before ART. Diversity went up after ART and still fell short of transplant donor controls.

A v3.0 immunoSEQ assay was performed at survey level. A target of about 35,000-55,000 T-cell genomes per sample was set for sequencing. Assay: immunoSEQ multiplex PCR; the TCRdb copy retains only in-frame clones and omits some. In the table there are approximately 30,000 clones, just over 85% of which are singletons. This specimen was unsorted PBMCs, taken 0.8 years after starting antiretroviral therapy. This clonotype originated in a woman in her thirties with HIV.

DNA of the CDR3: TGTGCCAGCAGCTTAGAAACGTATGACGAGCAGTACGTC. Residues: CASSLETYDEQYV. The chain carries TRBV7-9 and TRBJ2-7; no reliable D call. The germline V gene has CDR1 SEHNR and CDR2 FQNEAQ (reference sequence). This CDR3 region has 13 residues. Trimming took 1 base from V and 5 from J, leaving 9 bases between them.